The 9 T cell receptor beta chains presented below share a single source sample, sequenced in a study of neoadjuvant nivolumab and ipilimumab in lung cancer. Sequencing was performed with immunoSEQ multiplex PCR; in TCRdb, only in-frame clones are kept and a portion is missing. This table has 40,000 to 60,000 clones, more than 85% appearing once. This material consisted of blood, taken before neoadjuvant nivolumab, alone or with ipilimumab. The receptors were sampled from an adult with non-small cell lung cancer. Some clones in this sample may be carry-over from other donors' samples.

The sample holds a few counts of this clone. V usage is TRBV7-8 and J usage is TRBJ2-1; D not certain. V lost 1 base and J lost 4, with 8 bases in between. The CDR3 length is 14 residues. Germline V CDR1 and CDR2: SGHVS, FQNEAQ. As DNA, the CDR3 is TGTGCCAGCAGCTTAGTTCGGGTTTACAATGAGCAGTTCTTC. As protein: CASSLVRVYNEQFF.

The V gene is TRBV14, the J gene TRBJ1-1; D call uncertain. The V end lost 1 base, the J end lost 1 base, and 7 bases lay between the germline ends. Germline CDR1 reads SGHDN; CDR2 reads FVKESK. This CDR3 region has 14 residues. The CDR3 nucleotides are TGTGCCAGCAGCCAAGTCCGCTCGAACACTGAAGCTTTCTTT. This codes for CASSQVRSNTEAFF.

This chain links TRBV6-5 with TRBJ2-7; D remains unclear. This CDR3 has 14 residues. Germline V CDR1 and CDR2: MNHEY, SVGAGI. V was trimmed by 6 bases and J by 2 bases, leaving 14 bases between them. CDR3 in DNA: TGTGCCAGCAGCCCCCGACCCTACCCCTACGAGCAGTACTTC. This sequence encodes CASSPRPYPYEQYF.

The V gene is TRBV7-9, the J gene TRBJ2-1, with TRBD1 identical over 9 bases. The CDR3 length is 17 residues. Germline CDR1 reads SEHNR; CDR2 reads FQNEAQ (reference sequence). The V segment lost 0 bases and the J segment 8 bases; nucleotides outside the gene matches: 11. DNA of the CDR3: TGTGCCAGCAGCTTAGCGCGACGGACAGGGGACGGGGATGAGCAGTTCTTC. It translates to CASSLARRTGDGDEQFF.

This chain uses TRBV19 with TRBJ2-7; D possibly corresponds to TRBD2 (5 bases). The germline CDR1 and CDR2 sequences are LNHDA and SQIVND (reference sequence). V lost 6 bases, J lost 5 bases, and 17 bases lay in between. The CDR3 is made up of 14 amino acids. CDR3 nucleotides: TGTGCCAGTAGCCACGGACTGTTTGCGAACGAGCAGTACTTC. This translates into CASSHGLFANEQYF. Filled out from reference TRBV19 and TRBJ2-7, the complete variable domain reads DGGITQSPKYLFRKEGQNVTLSCEQNLNHDAMYWYRQDPGQGLRLIYYSQIVNDFQKGDIAEGYSVSREKKESFPLTVTSAQKNPTAFYLCASSHGLFANEQYFGPGTRLTVT.

This sequence joins TRBV5-1 and TRBJ1-4; 7 positions match TRBD1. This CDR3 has 16 amino acids. V was pared by 6 bases and J by 7 bases, with 15 bases of the junction left unmatched. Germline CDR1 is SGHRS and CDR2 is YFSETQ. CDR3: CASIGAGGVLGEKLFF. In DNA form, the CDR3 reads TGCGCCAGCATCGGGGCAGGGGGGGTTTTGGGTGAAAAACTGTTTTTT.

The rearrangement uses TRBV7-6 and TRBJ1-5; D is perhaps TRBD1 (5 bases). The germline gives CDR1 SGHVS, CDR2 FNYEAQ. This CDR3 region has 16 residues. Trimming left V 0 bases short and J 3 bases short, with 12 bases between. The CDR3 spells CASSLAAGRLNQPQHF. For the CDR3, the DNA is TGTGCCAGCAGCTTAGCCGCGGGACGGCTCAATCAGCCCCAGCATTTT.

This chain connects TRBV6-1 to TRBJ1-5; 7 bases line up with TRBD1. The V and J ends lost 5 bases and 2 bases, in that order; junction bases with no gene match: 3. This CDR3 contains 14 residues. Per germline, CDR1 MNHNS and CDR2 SASEGT. The DNA of the CDR3 is TGTGCCAGCAGTCTAGACAGGGGCAATCAGCCCCAGCATTTT. As protein: CASSLDRGNQPQHF.

In its sample, this clone was seen a few times. This chain links TRBV29-1 with TRBJ1-5; TRBD1 is a possible D gene (6 bases). The V end was cut by 5 bases, the J end by 4 bases, with 9 bases between. The germline CDR1 and CDR2 sequences are SQVTM and ANQGSEA. The CDR3 covers 12 residues. The CDR3 DNA follows: TGCAGCGTTAGGGACAAAAATCAGCCCCAGCATTTT. This sequence encodes CSVRDKNQPQHF. Drawing the rest from reference TRBV29-1 and TRBJ1-5, the complete variable domain is SAVISQKPSRDICQRGTSLTIQCQVDSQVTMMFWYRQQPGQSLTLIATANQGSEATYESGFVIDKFPISRPNLTFSTLTVSNMSPEDSSIYLCSVRDKNQPQHFGDGTRLSIL.